The subject of this entry is one T cell receptor beta chain. This record comes from a study of identical twins. V trimming: 4 bases; J trimming: 0 bases; junction bases outside the gene matches: 12. This CDR3 is 18 amino acids long. Germline V gene lookup returns CDR1 LGHDT and CDR2 YNNKEL (reference sequence). Unique molecular identifiers were present on cDNA, and template switching added a universal primer site. TCRdb reprocessed the 5' RACE reads via MiXCR and lists one record per CDR3 protein. The sample includes around 550,000 distinct CDR3 sequences, approximately 14% of them seen just once. The sample was also linked to a second study, of yellow fever vaccine responses in identical twins.

Specimen: CD4+ T cells sorted from blood. This clonotype was obtained from a woman between 18 and 29 years old in good health. The chain recombines TRBV3-1 with TRBJ2-3; 8 positions match TRBD2. The CDR3 here is CASSRRGGEQLSTDTQYF. Here the CDR3 DNA reads TGTGCCAGCAGCCGCCGGGGGGGTGAACAGTTAAGCACAGATACGCAGTATTTT.